The rows below give T cell receptor beta chains drawn from one sample of a study of blood T cell repertoires in COVID-19. Profiling relied on immunoSEQ multiplex PCR, and the TCRdb table lists in-frame clones only, not all of them. The top ten clones hold 9.5% to 11% of a sample with some 180,000 clones, about four fifths of them seen once. Sequencing input: peripheral blood. These receptor sequences come from a woman in her forties with COVID-19, enrolled during active disease. The CDR3 runs from the conserved cysteine through the conserved F or W. A D gene is named only where the DNA matches it firmly.

V: TRBV2
D: TRBD1
J: TRBJ2-5
CDR3: CASSGQVQETQYF

V: TRBV5-6
D: NA
J: TRBJ2-7
CDR3: CASSATGFSYEQYF

V: TRBV6-5
D: NA
J: TRBJ1-4
CDR3: CASRSGATNEKLFF

V: TRBV28
D: NA
J: TRBJ2-7
CDR3: CASPPGLQISYEQYF

V: TRBV27
D: NA
J: TRBJ2-2
CDR3: CASSASWVREGYIGELFF

V: TRBV19
D: NA
J: TRBJ1-2
CDR3: CASSIGRNYGYTF

V: TRBV7-9
D: TRBD2
J: TRBJ2-1
CDR3: CASSLVGGGYNEQFF

V: TRBV25-1
D: TRBD2
J: TRBJ2-3
CDR3: CASSEWTSGITDTQYF

V: TRBV19
D: TRBD1
J: TRBJ2-6
CDR3: CASKTRTGEGSGANVLTF

V: TRBV29-1
D: NA
J: TRBJ2-2
CDR3: CSVVWTENTGELFF

V: TRBV5-8
D: TRBD2
J: TRBJ2-2
CDR3: CASSSDGLAGVNTGELFF

V: TRBV6-1
D: NA
J: TRBJ1-3
CDR3: CASSETVSGNTIYF

V: TRBV9
D: NA
J: TRBJ1-1
CDR3: CASSVRPEWTEAFF

V: TRBV5-1
D: NA
J: TRBJ1-1
CDR3: CASSLLGQTEAFF

V: TRBV12-5
D: NA
J: TRBJ1-2
CDR3: CASGLVDLDYTF

V: TRBV2
D: NA
J: TRBJ2-5
CDR3: CASIMGAKETQYF

V: TRBV2
D: TRBD1
J: TRBJ2-2
CDR3: CARRTGGAGTGELFF

V: TRBV15
D: NA
J: TRBJ2-7
CDR3: CATSRVEVWDEQYF

V: TRBV5-1
D: NA
J: TRBJ1-6
CDR3: CASSLGRNSPLHF

V: TRBV2
D: NA
J: TRBJ2-2
CDR3: CASRELRTLNTGELFF

V: TRBV9
D: NA
J: TRBJ1-4
CDR3: CASSAVTGLNEKLFF

V: TRBV30
D: NA
J: TRBJ1-5
CDR3: CAWNIGGVNQPQHF

V: TRBV5-5
D: NA
J: TRBJ1-5
CDR3: CASRSGVNNQPQHF

V: TRBV5-1
D: NA
J: TRBJ2-7
CDR3: CASSFLESYEQYF

V: TRBV5-8
D: TRBD1
J: TRBJ1-1
CDR3: CASSPTGVMNTEAFF

V: TRBV12-3/TRBV12-4
D: NA
J: TRBJ2-1
CDR3: CASSGDEQFF

V: TRBV28
D: NA
J: TRBJ1-2
CDR3: CASSWGTESYGYTF

V: TRBV30
D: TRBD2
J: TRBJ2-7
CDR3: CAWSRTSVSYEQYF

V: TRBV28
D: NA
J: TRBJ1-4
CDR3: CASYNRDTEKLFF

V: TRBV19
D: NA
J: TRBJ1-5
CDR3: CASSVTGNQPQHF

V: TRBV5-4
D: NA
J: TRBJ1-1
CDR3: CASSPPQGPRTEAFF

V: TRBV2
D: TRBD1
J: TRBJ2-5
CDR3: CARGQGGEETQYF

V: TRBV24-1
D: NA
J: TRBJ1-2
CDR3: CATSEPTGSYGYTF

V: TRBV5-1
D: NA
J: TRBJ2-3
CDR3: CASSLPGSTDTQYF

V: TRBV4-2
D: TRBD1
J: TRBJ2-1
CDR3: CASRPTGGYNEQFF

V: TRBV6-1
D: TRBD1
J: TRBJ2-7
CDR3: CASSETLRTGTLYEQYF

V: TRBV7-9
D: NA
J: TRBJ2-1
CDR3: CASSLVLSGDNEQFF